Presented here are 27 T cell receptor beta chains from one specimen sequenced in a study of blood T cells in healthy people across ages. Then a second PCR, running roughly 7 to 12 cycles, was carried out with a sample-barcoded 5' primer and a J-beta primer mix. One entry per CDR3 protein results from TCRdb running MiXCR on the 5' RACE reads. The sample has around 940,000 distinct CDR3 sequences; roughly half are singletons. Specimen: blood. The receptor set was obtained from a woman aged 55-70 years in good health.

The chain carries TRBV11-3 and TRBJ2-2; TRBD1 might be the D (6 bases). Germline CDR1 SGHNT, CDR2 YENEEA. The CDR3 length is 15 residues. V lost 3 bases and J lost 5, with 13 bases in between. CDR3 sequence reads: CASSLRRGMTGELFF. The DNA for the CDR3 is TGTGCCAGCAGCTTGCGCAGGGGAATGACCGGGGAGCTGTTTTTT.

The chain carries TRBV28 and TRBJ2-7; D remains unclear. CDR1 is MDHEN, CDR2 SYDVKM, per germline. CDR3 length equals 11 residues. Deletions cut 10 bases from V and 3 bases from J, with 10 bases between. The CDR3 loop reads CANQGLYEQYF. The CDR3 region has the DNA TGTGCCAACCAAGGCCTCTACGAGCAGTACTTC.

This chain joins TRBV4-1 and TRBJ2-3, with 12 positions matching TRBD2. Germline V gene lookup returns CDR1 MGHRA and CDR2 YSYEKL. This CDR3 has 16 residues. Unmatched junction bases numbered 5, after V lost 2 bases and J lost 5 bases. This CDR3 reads CASSQPTSGRKDTQYF. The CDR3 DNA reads TGCGCCAGCAGCCAACCGACTAGCGGGAGAAAAGATACGCAGTATTTT.

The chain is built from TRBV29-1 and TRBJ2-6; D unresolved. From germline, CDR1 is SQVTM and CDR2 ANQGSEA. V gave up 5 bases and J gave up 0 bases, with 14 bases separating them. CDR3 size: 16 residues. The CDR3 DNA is TGCAGCGTTCTGGGTGCGTTTAACTCTGGGGCCAACGTCCTGACTTTC. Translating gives CSVLGAFNSGANVLTF.

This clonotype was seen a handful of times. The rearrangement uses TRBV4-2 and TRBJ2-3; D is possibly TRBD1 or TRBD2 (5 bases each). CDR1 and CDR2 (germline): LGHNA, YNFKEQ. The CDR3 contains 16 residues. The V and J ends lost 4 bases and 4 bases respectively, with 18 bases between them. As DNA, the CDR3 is TGTGCCAGCAGCCGCCGGGACGGGGTAAATTCAGATACGCAGTATTTT. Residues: CASSRRDGVNSDTQYF.

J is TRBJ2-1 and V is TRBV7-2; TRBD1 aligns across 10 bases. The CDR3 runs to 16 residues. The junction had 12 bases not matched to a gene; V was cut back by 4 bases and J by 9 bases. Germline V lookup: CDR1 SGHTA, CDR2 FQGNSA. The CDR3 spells CASSWAGQGVSGEQFF. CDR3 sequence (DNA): TGTGCCAGCAGCTGGGCCGGACAGGGGGTATCCGGTGAGCAGTTCTTC.

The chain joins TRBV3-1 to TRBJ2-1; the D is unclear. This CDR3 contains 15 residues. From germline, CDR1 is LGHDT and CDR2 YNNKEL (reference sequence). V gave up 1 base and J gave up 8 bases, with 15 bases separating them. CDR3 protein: CASSQGRGVFHEQFF. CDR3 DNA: TGTGCCAGCAGCCAAGGGAGAGGAGTTTTCCATGAGCAGTTCTTC.

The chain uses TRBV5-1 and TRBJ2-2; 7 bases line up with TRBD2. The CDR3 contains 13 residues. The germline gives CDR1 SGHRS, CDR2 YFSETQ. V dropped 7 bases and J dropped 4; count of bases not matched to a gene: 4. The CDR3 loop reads CASGSGGTGELFF. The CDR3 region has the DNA TGCGCCAGCGGCTCGGGGGGCACCGGGGAGCTGTTTTTT. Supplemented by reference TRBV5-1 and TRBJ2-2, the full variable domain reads KAGVTQTPRYLIKTRGQQVTLSCSPISGHRSVSWYQQTPGQGLQFLFEYFSETQRNKGNFPGRFSGRQFSNSRSEMNVSTLELGDSALYLCASGSGGTGELFFGEGSRLTVL.

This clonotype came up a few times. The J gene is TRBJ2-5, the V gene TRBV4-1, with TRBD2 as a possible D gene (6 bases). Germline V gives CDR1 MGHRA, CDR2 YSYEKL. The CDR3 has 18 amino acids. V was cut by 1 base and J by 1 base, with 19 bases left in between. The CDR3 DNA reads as TGCGCCAGCAGCCAAGTTATGGGCGGGGTGATGACCCAAGAGACCCAGTACTTC. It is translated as CASSQVMGGVMTQETQYF.

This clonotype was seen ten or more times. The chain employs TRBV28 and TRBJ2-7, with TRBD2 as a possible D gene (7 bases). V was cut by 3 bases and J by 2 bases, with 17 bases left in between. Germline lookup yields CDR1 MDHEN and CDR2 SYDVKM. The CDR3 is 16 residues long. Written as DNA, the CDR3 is TGTGCCAGCAGTTTCGGGGGGCGAACCACCCCCTACGAGCAGTACTTC. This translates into CASSFGGRTTPYEQYF.

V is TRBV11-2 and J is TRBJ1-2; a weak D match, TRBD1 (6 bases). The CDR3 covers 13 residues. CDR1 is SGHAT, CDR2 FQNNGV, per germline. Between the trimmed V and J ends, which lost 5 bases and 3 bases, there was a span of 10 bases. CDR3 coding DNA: TGTGCCAGCAGCCCGGGACACTACTATGGCTACACCTTC. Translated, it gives CASSPGHYYGYTF.

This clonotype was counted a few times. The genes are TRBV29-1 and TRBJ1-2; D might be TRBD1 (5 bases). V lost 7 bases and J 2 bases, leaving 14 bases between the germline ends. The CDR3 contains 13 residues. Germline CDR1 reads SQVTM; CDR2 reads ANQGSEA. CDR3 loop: CSASGEGNYGYTF. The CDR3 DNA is TGCAGCGCCTCGGGGGAGGGAAACTATGGCTACACCTTC. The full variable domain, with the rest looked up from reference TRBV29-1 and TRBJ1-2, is SAVISQKPSRDICQRGTSLTIQCQVDSQVTMMFWYRQQPGQSLTLIATANQGSEATYESGFVIDKFPISRPNLTFSTLTVSNMSPEDSSIYLCSASGEGNYGYTFGSGTRLTVV.

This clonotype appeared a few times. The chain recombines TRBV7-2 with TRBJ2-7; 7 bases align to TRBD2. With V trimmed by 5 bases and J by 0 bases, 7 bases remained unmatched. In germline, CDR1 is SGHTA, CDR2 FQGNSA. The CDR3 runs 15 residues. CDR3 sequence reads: CASSPKSGDSYEQYF. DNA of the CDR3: TGTGCCAGCAGCCCTAAGAGCGGGGACTCCTACGAGCAGTACTTC.

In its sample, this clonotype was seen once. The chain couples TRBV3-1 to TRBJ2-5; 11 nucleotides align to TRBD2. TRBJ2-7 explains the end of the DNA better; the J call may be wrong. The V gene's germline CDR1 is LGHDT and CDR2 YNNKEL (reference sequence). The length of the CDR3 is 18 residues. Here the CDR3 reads CASSQGPGLAVLTDEQYF. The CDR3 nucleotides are TGTGCCAGCAGCCAAGGTCCGGGACTAGCGGTACTCACGGACGAGCAGTACTTC.

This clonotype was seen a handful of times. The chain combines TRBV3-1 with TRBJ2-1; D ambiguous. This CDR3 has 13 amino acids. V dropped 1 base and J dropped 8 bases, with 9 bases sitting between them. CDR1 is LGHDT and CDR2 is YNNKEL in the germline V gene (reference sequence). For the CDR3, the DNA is TGTGCCAGCAGCCAAGTGGGCCGGGATGAGCAGTTCTTC. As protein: CASSQVGRDEQFF.

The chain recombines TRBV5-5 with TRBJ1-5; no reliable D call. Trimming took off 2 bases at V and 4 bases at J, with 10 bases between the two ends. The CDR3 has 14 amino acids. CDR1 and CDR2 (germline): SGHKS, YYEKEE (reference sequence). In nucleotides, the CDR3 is TGTGCCAGCAGCTTTACGTTTCGGAATCAGCCCCAGCATTTT. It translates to CASSFTFRNQPQHF.

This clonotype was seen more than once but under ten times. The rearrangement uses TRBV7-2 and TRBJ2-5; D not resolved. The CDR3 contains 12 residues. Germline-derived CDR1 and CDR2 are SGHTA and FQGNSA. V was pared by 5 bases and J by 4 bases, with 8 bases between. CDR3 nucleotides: TGTGCCAGCAGCCCCCTCCCAGAGACCCAGTACTTC. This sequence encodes CASSPLPETQYF.

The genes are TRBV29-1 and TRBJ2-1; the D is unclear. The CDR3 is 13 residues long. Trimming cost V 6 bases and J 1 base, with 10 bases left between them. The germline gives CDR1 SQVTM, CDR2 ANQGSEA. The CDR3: CSVPGRSYNEQFF. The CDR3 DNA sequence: TGCAGCGTCCCCGGGCGTTCCTACAATGAGCAGTTCTTC.

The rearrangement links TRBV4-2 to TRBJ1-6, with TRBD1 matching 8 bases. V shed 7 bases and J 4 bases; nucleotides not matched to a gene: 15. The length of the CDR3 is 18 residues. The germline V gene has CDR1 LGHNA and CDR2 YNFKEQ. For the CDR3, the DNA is TGTGCCAGCAAAGATAGAACCGGGACAGGAGGGTATAATTCACCCCTCCACTTT. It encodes CASKDRTGTGGYNSPLHF.

CDR3 sequence (DNA): TGTGCTAGTGGTTTGATCGTTACCGGGACAGGGAACACCGGGGAGCTGTTTTTT. It codes for CASGLIVTGTGNTGELFF. The genes are TRBV12-5 and TRBJ2-2, with 8 bases fitting TRBD1. This CDR3 comprises 18 residues. Looked up from germline, CDR1 is LGHNT and CDR2 is FRNRAP. J was trimmed by 1 base and V by 2 bases; bases with no gene match: 9.

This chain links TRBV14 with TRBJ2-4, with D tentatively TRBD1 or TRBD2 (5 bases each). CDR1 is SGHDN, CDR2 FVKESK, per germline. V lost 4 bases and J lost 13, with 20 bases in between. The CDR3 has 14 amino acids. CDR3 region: CASSLPTVPREQYF. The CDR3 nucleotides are TGTGCCAGCAGCCTGCCGACGGTTCCCAGGGAGCAGTACTTC. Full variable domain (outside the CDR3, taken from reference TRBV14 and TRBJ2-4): EAGVTQFPSHSVIEKGQTVTLRCDPISGHDNLYWYRRVMGKEIKFLLHFVKESKQDESGMPNNRFLAERTGGTYSTLKVQPAELEDSGVYFCASSLPTVPREQYFGAGTRLSVL.

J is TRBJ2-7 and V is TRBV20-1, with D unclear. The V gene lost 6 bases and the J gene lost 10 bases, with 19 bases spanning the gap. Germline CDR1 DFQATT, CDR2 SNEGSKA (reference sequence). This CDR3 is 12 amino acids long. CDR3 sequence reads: CSAPVNAETQYF. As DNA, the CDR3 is TGCAGTGCCCCAGTGAATGCTGAAACCCAGTACTTC.

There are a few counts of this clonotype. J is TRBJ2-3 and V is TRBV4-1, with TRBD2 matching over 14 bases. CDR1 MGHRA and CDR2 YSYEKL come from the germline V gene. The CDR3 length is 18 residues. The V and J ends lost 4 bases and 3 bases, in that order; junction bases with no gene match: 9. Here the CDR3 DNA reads TGCGCCAGCAGCCGGGGACTAGCGGGAGTATCAGGGACAGATACGCAGTATTTT. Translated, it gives CASSRGLAGVSGTDTQYF.

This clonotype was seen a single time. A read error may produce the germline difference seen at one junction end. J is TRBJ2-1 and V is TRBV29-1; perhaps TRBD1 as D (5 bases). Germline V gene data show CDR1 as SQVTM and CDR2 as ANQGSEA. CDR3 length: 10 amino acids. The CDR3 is CSGGMNGQFF. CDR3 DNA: TGCAGCGGGGGCATGAATGGGCAGTTCTTC.

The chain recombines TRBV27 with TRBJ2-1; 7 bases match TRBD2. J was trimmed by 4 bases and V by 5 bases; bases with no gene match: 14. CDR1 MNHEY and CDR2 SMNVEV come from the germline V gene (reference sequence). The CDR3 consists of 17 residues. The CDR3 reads CASSPHPIWGGYNEQFF. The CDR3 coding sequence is TGTGCCAGCAGTCCCCACCCAATATGGGGGGGATACAATGAGCAGTTCTTC.

CDR3 region: CATSGIQGSYGYTF. The CDR3 DNA reads TGTGCCACCAGTGGGATACAGGGAAGCTATGGCTACACCTTC. The gene calls are TRBV24-1 and TRBJ1-2; D is possibly TRBD1 (6 bases). Germline CDR1 reads KGHDR; CDR2 reads SFDVKD. CDR3 length: 14 residues. The V end lost 5 bases, the J end lost 4 bases, and 13 bases lay between the germline ends.

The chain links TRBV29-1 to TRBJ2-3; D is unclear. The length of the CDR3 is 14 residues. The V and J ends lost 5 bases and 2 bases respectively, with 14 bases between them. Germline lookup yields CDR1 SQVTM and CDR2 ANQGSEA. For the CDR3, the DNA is TGCAGCGTTAGGGTTCAGGCGGCCACAGATACGCAGTATTTT. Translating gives CSVRVQAATDTQYF.